The next 25 T cell receptor beta chains were all read from a single sample in a study of shared clonotypes between healthy human individuals. Measured with immunoSEQ multiplex PCR; TCRdb has only the in-frame clones, and not every one. The sample records approximately 340,000 clones, 74% being singletons. The sample was memory CD4+ T cells sorted from blood. Subset noted: CD45RA-negative fraction. The receptor source for this set is a man aged 30-40 years in good health.

V usage is TRBV5-8 and J usage is TRBJ2-1; 12 bases line up with TRBD2. Germline V lookup: CDR1 SGHTS, CDR2 YDEGEE. The V segment lost 6 bases and the J segment 4 bases; nucleotides outside the gene matches: 2. The CDR3 is 14 amino acids. CDR3 nucleotides: TGTGCCAGCACGACTAGCGGGAGTTACAATGAGCAGTTCTTC. Translation: CASTTSGSYNEQFF. The whole variable domain, remainder taken from reference TRBV5-8 and TRBJ2-1, is EAGVTQSPTHLIKTRGQQATLRCSPISGHTSVYWYQQALGLGLQFLLWYDEGEERNRGNFPPRFSGRQFPNYSSELNVNALELEDSALYLCASTTSGSYNEQFFGPGTRLTVL.

This clone has a count of ten or more. The chain combines TRBV27 with TRBJ2-5; D possibly corresponds to TRBD2 (6 bases). Germline V gene lookup returns CDR1 MNHEY and CDR2 SMNVEV (reference sequence). V was cut by 2 bases and J by 5 bases, with 15 bases left in between. The CDR3 extends over 15 amino acids. CDR3 sequence: CASSLRGGPRETQYF. The CDR3 DNA reads as TGTGCCAGCAGTTTACGGGGAGGTCCACGGGAGACCCAGTACTTC.

The chain is built from TRBV7-9 and TRBJ2-3; weak D call: TRBD2 (6 bases). The CDR3 length is 15 residues. Trimming left V 11 bases short and J 5 bases short, with 23 bases between. Germline V gene data show CDR1 as SEHNR and CDR2 as FQNEAQ (reference sequence). This CDR3 reads CAGGRGASPVDTQYF. DNA for the CDR3: TGTGCCGGGGGGAGAGGGGCCTCCCCCGTAGATACGCAGTATTTT.

The chain couples TRBV5-1 to TRBJ1-3; D gene uncertain. V lost 4 bases and J 4 bases, leaving 21 bases between the germline ends. Germline CDR1 SGHRS, CDR2 YFSETQ. The CDR3 has 17 residues. The CDR3 nucleotides read TGCGCCAGCAGCCCCCTACCGTCGGGGAGTATAGGAAACACCATATATTTT. Amino acids: CASSPLPSGSIGNTIYF.

V and J are TRBV6-1 and TRBJ2-3, with D tentatively TRBD1 (6 bases). The germline V gene encodes CDR1 MNHNS and CDR2 SASEGT. Trimming cost V 6 bases and J 1 base, with 14 bases left between them. There are 15 residues in the CDR3. CDR3 DNA sequence: TGTGCCAGCAGGAGACAGGTTTTGGGCACAGATACGCAGTATTTT. It codes for CASRRQVLGTDTQYF.

In its sample, this clone was seen a few times. This chain links TRBV21-1 with TRBJ2-6; the table gives TRBD1 as D, unverified against the DNA. TRBV21-1 counts as a pseudogene. The CDR3 runs 17 residues. The CDR3 sequence: CASSPRQGPIGANVLTF. The CDR3 DNA reads as TGTGCCAGCAGCCCGCGACAGGGACCGATTGGGGCCAACGTCCTGACTTTC.

The chain recombines TRBV10-3 with TRBJ2-1, with D tentatively TRBD2 (5 bases). Germline V gene data show CDR1 as ENHRY and CDR2 as SYGVKD. The germline V and J ends were trimmed by 7 bases and 6 bases, with 13 bases remaining between them. The CDR3 length is 13 residues. In DNA form, the CDR3 reads TGTGCCATCAAGGGAGTTTCGAGCAATGAGCAGTTCTTC. Translation: CAIKGVSSNEQFF.

The chain has TRBV19 and TRBJ2-3; perhaps D is TRBD1 or TRBD2 (6 bases each). Looked up from germline, CDR1 is LNHDA and CDR2 is SQIVND (reference sequence). The CDR3 spans 16 residues. The ends were cut back, 9 bases at V and 1 base at J, with 20 bases in the middle. CDR3 residues: CASQDRGNRGTDTQYF. CDR3 DNA: TGTGCCAGCCAAGATCGGGGGAACAGGGGCACAGATACGCAGTATTTT.

This clone was seen more than once but under ten times. V usage is TRBV6-6 and J usage is TRBJ2-3, with a tentative D call TRBD2 (5 bases). Germline V lookup: CDR1 MNHNY, CDR2 SVGAGI (reference sequence). Trimming shortened V by 0 bases and J by 6 bases, and 10 bases separated the two germline ends. The CDR3 is made up of 14 amino acids. The CDR3 region has the DNA TGTGCCAGCAGTTACTCTGCCACTAGTGATACGCAGTATTTT. Protein product: CASSYSATSDTQYF.

In DNA, the CDR3 is TGCGCCAGCAGTGAGTCGGGGGGTCCATCCGGGACAGGGTTCAATCAGCCCCAGCATTTT. This translates into CASSESGGPSGTGFNQPQHF. The chain employs TRBV10-2 and TRBJ1-5; 9 nucleotides line up with TRBD1. The CDR3 consists of 20 residues. Germline lookup yields CDR1 WSHSY and CDR2 SAAADI. The trim removed 0 bases at V and 3 bases at J, leaving 15 bases unmatched.

The chain carries TRBV4-1 and TRBJ2-1; 11 bases are shared with TRBD2. This CDR3 region has 16 residues. Germline loops: CDR1 MGHRA, CDR2 YSYEKL. V trimming: 4 bases; J trimming: 0 bases; junction bases outside the gene matches: 2. CDR3 DNA: TGCGCCAGCAGCCGGGGACTAGCGGCCTCCTACAATGAGCAGTTCTTC. Its translation is CASSRGLAASYNEQFF.

The rearrangement joins TRBV2 to TRBJ2-2; TRBD2 agrees at 10 bases. In germline, CDR1 is SNHLY, CDR2 FYNNEI. This CDR3 region has 17 residues. J lost 5 bases, V lost 2 bases, and 8 bases had no gene match. The CDR3 sequence is CASSENPSGRGTGELFF. In DNA, the CDR3 is TGTGCCAGCAGTGAAAATCCTAGCGGGAGAGGTACCGGGGAGCTGTTTTTT.

This rearrangement joins TRBV4-3 to TRBJ1-1; D ambiguous. The length of the CDR3 is 15 residues. Trimming cost V 0 bases and J 0 bases, with 8 bases left between them. CDR1 is LGHNA, CDR2 YSLEER, per germline. The chain's CDR3 is CASSQDSFMNTEAFF. The CDR3 DNA follows: TGCGCCAGCAGCCAAGACAGTTTTATGAACACTGAAGCTTTCTTT.

The chain has TRBV5-4 and TRBJ2-6; D ambiguous. Germline V CDR1 and CDR2: SGHNT, YYREEE (reference sequence). Trimming pared 3 bases from V and 4 bases from J, leaving 5 bases between. The CDR3 has 13 amino acids. The CDR3 bases are TGTGCCAGCAGCTCCGTCGGGGCCAACGTCCTGACTTTC. Protein sequence: CASSSVGANVLTF.

The chain has TRBV10-3 and TRBJ2-5; 7 nucleotides agree with TRBD1. The J call may be mistaken, given a closer DNA end match to TRBJ2-7. The CDR3 length is 14 residues. The germline V gene encodes CDR1 ENHRY and CDR2 SYGVKD. The CDR3 coding sequence is TGTGCCATCAGTGTAGCAGGGGGCTCCTACGAGCAGTACTTC. Translating gives CAISVAGGSYEQYF.

This clone came up a few times. The J gene is TRBJ1-4, the V gene TRBV5-1; 7 positions agree with TRBD1. The germline CDR1 and CDR2 sequences are SGHRS and YFSETQ. The CDR3 is 14 residues long. V gave up 3 bases and J gave up 4 bases; unmatched junction bases: 3. CDR3 sequence: CASSSQGNNEKLFF. In DNA, the CDR3 is TGCGCCAGCAGCTCACAGGGGAATAATGAAAAACTGTTTTTT.

The rearrangement uses TRBV29-1 and TRBJ2-7, with D possibly matching TRBD1 (5 bases). Germline V gene lookup returns CDR1 SQVTM and CDR2 ANQGSEA. Trimming left V 7 bases short and J 3 bases short, with 10 bases between. The CDR3 length is 11 residues. The CDR3: CSATGGYEQYF. CDR3 bases: TGCAGCGCCACAGGCGGCTACGAGCAGTACTTC.

The chain links TRBV6-1 to TRBJ1-2, with TRBD1 matching 7 bases. The germline V gene has CDR1 MNHNS and CDR2 SASEGT. The CDR3 extends over 14 amino acids. Trimming cost V 6 bases and J 6 bases; bases outside gene matches: 10. CDR3 nucleotides: TGTGCCAGCAGGGCACAGGGGAGGTTCGATGGCTACACCTTC. Amino acids: CASRAQGRFDGYTF.

This clone is a singleton in its sample. The chain combines TRBV27 with TRBJ2-2; 8 bases are a match to TRBD2. Germline V CDR1 and CDR2: MNHEY, SMNVEV (reference sequence). V dropped 8 bases and J dropped 1; count of bases not matched to a gene: 9. The CDR3 length is 16 residues. CDR3 sequence: CASLGSGGVNTGELFF. The CDR3 DNA reads as TGTGCCAGCCTGGGATCGGGAGGGGTGAACACCGGGGAGCTGTTTTTT.

This clone was recorded at least ten times. This chain joins TRBV11-3 and TRBJ2-1, with 8 positions matching TRBD2. Germline lookup yields CDR1 SGHNT and CDR2 YENEEA. V shed 5 bases, J shed 7 bases, and the junction held 4 bases outside the gene matches. There are 13 residues in the CDR3. The CDR3 bases are TGTGCCAGCAGCCGAGCGGGAGTTAATGAGCAGTTCTTC. Translated: CASSRAGVNEQFF.

With regard to this clone: This CDR3 is also generated by other DNA sequences in the sample. The V and J genes are TRBV5-6 and TRBJ2-1; D possibly corresponds to TRBD2 (5 bases). The CDR3 runs to 11 residues. Trimming shortened V by 3 bases and J by 10 bases, and 8 bases separated the two germline ends. Germline V gene sequence: CDR1 SGHDT, CDR2 YYEEEE. CDR3 sequence reads: CASSSRREQFF. The DNA for the CDR3 is TGTGCCAGCAGCTCCCGGAGGGAGCAGTTCTTC. The full variable domain, its missing parts supplied by reference TRBV5-6 and TRBJ2-1, is DAGVTQSPTHLIKTRGQQVTLRCSPKSGHDTVSWYQQALGQGPQFIFQYYEEEERQRGNFPDRFSGHQFPNYSSELNVNALLLGDSALYLCASSSRREQFFGPGTRLTVL.

The chain uses TRBV15 and TRBJ2-3, with D maybe TRBD1 (6 bases). This CDR3 is built from 14 residues. From germline, CDR1 is LNHNV and CDR2 YYDKDF (reference sequence). V was clipped by 1 base and J by 6 bases, with 11 bases between them. The CDR3 reads CATSRGGPTDTQYF. In nucleotides, the CDR3 is TGTGCCACCAGCAGAGGGGGGCCGACGGATACGCAGTATTTT. The variable domain in full, with the rest retrieved from reference TRBV15 and TRBJ2-3, is DAMVIQNPRYQVTQFGKPVTLSCSQTLNHNVMYWYQQKSSQAPKLLFHYYDKDFNNEADTPDNFQSRRPNTSFCFLDIRSPGLGDTAMYLCATSRGGPTDTQYFGPGTRLTVL.

The V call is TRBV11-2, the J call TRBJ2-3, with D maybe TRBD2 (5 bases). The CDR3 totals 14 residues. V lost 3 bases to trimming and J lost 4 bases, with 11 bases between them. CDR1 is SGHAT, CDR2 FQNNGV, per germline. The CDR3 loop is CASSFSTRADTQYF. For the CDR3, the DNA is TGTGCCAGCAGCTTTTCAACTAGGGCAGATACGCAGTATTTT.

The V gene is TRBV7-9, the J gene TRBJ1-2; 9 nucleotides align to TRBD1. The J segment lost 8 bases and the V segment lost 9 bases, leaving 7 bases of the junction unmatched. Germline CDR1 reads SEHNR; CDR2 reads FQNEAQ (reference sequence). The CDR3 is 12 residues long. The CDR3 is CASEQGAGGYTF. The CDR3 DNA sequence: TGTGCCAGTGAACAGGGGGCAGGAGGCTACACCTTC.

This clone was observed a handful of times. This chain links TRBV10-3 with TRBJ2-7; 10 bases match TRBD2. From germline, CDR1 is ENHRY and CDR2 SYGVKD. The length of the CDR3 is 12 residues. Trimming at V came to 10 bases and at J to 6 bases, leaving 6 bases not matched to a gene. For the CDR3, the DNA is TGTGCCACAGCGGGAGGGCAGGGCGAGCAGTACTTC. Its protein product is CATAGGQGEQYF.